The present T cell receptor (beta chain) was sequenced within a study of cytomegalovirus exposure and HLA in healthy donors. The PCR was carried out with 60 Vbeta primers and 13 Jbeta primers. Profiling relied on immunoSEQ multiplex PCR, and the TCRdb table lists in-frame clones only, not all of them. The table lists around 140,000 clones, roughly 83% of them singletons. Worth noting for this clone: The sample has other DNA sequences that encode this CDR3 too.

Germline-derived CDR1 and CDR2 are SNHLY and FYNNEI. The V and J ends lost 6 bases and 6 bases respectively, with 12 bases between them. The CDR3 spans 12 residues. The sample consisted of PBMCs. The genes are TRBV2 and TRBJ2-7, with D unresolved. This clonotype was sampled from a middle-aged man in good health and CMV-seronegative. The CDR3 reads CASSLELGEQYF. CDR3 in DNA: TGTGCCAGCAGCCTGGAGTTGGGCGAGCAGTACTTC.